The clone carrying this TCR beta chain was found many times. Its antigen is not identified. The data were obtained in a study of T cells in Graves' hyperthyroidism and ophthalmopathy. General study points: Model-based prediction identified ophthalmopathy a median 6.5 months prior to its onset.

The CDR3 consists of 14 residues. The germline V and J ends were trimmed by 8 bases and 0 bases, with 11 bases remaining between them. The germline CDR1 and CDR2 sequences are MNHNS and SASEGT. RNA transcripts were the template for amplifying TCR beta CDR3 regions. Researchers ran a first-round RT-PCR on the TCR CDR3 using the HTBI primer set. TCRdb analysed the multiplex PCR reads with MiXCR anew, one entry per CDR3 protein. The table has about 360,000 distinct CDR3 sequences, about 13% seen once. No progression to ophthalmopathy during 18 months of follow-up defined stable disease. Newly diagnosed patients aged 18 to 65 had hyperthyroidism of under 2 months' duration. Uncontrolled infection, other autoimmune disease, pregnancy or lactation led to exclusion.

The chain is built from TRBV6-1 and TRBJ1-3, with a weak D call TRBD1 (5 bases). Input material: blood. This TCR was recovered from a woman between 18 and 29 years old with Graves' hyperthyroidism. The CDR3 region is CASGAATSGNTIYF. For the CDR3, the DNA is TGTGCCAGCGGGGCAGCAACCTCTGGAAACACCATATATTTT.